This TCR beta chain was identified during a study of blood T cell repertoires in COVID-19. Study in general: COVID-19 samples collected from the United States, Italy and Spain covered acute and convalescent phases.

In the authors' workflow: Quantification of nucleated cells was approximated via reference gene primer amplification. This table comes from immunoSEQ multiplex PCR, and its TCRdb copy is limited to in-frame clones, with some not included. For V, J and clone size, that table is used; D and trimming come from the DNA. This sample has some 140,000 clones; roughly four fifths occur once, and the top ten carry 12%. Seattle enrolled patients during active infection and tracked them longitudinally. The sequencing sample was made of peripheral blood. This sequence originates from an older woman with COVID-19, enrolled during active disease.

This chain's CDR3 is CASSGGRAAYNEQFF. The DNA of the CDR3 is TGTGCCAGCAGCGGCGGGAGGGCCGCCTACAATGAGCAGTTCTTC. This chain uses TRBV9 with TRBJ2-1; 9 positions match TRBD2. Trimming took 3 bases from V and 2 from J; bases not matched to a gene: 3. From germline, CDR1 is SGDLS and CDR2 YYNGEE. CDR3 length equals 15 residues. Together with reference TRBV9 and TRBJ2-1, the CDR3 gives the full variable domain: DSGVTQTPKHLITATGQRVTLRCSPRSGDLSVYWYQQSLDQGLQFLIQYYNGEERAKGNILERFSAQQFPDLHSELNLSSLELGDSALYFCASSGGRAAYNEQFFGPGTRLTVL.